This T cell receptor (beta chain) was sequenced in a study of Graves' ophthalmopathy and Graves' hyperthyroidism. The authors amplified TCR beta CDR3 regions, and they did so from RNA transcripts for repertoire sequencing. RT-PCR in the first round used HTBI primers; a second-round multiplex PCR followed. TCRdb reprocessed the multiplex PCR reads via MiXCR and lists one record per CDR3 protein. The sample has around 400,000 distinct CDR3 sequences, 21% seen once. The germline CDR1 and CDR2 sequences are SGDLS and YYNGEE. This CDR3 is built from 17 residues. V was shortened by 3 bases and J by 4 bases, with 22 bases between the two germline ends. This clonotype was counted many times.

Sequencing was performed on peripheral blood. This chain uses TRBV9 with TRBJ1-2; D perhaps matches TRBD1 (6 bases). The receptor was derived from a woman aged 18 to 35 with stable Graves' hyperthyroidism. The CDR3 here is CASSGHRPKGGGYGYTF. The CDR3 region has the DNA TGTGCCAGCAGCGGACACAGACCCAAAGGGGGGGGCTATGGCTACACCTTC.